Shown below are 9 T cell receptor beta chains from a single sample sequenced in a study of T cell responses to AZD1222 COVID-19 vaccine. The method was immunoSEQ multiplex PCR; TCRdb's version includes in-frame clones alone and lacks a portion of them. The profile covers 97,000 or so clones, with roughly 90% appearing a single time and roughly 8% taken by the ten largest. This specimen consisted of peripheral blood, obtained 28 days after the second AZD1222 dose. These receptors were collected from an adult who received the AZD1222 COVID-19 vaccine.

The chain joins TRBV5-1 to TRBJ1-2; D not certain. V shed 0 bases and J shed 4 bases, with 13 bases lying between them. The CDR3 is 15 amino acids. The germline V gene encodes CDR1 SGHRS and CDR2 YFSETQ. This CDR3 reads CASSLAAGMGYGYTF. CDR3 sequence (DNA): TGCGCCAGCAGCTTGGCCGCCGGCATGGGCTATGGCTACACCTTC.

The count of this clone is one. The V and J genes are TRBV5-1 and TRBJ2-3; 7 nucleotides match TRBD1. The CDR3 is 16 amino acids. The germline CDR1 and CDR2 sequences are SGHRS and YFSETQ. V shed 3 bases, J shed 3 bases, and the junction held 10 bases outside the gene matches. The CDR3 bases are TGCGCCAGCAGCTCTGGAACGGACAGGAGGACAGATACGCAGTATTTT. It is translated as CASSSGTDRRTDTQYF. Combining the CDR3 with reference TRBV5-1 and TRBJ2-3 gives the whole variable domain KAGVTQTPRYLIKTRGQQVTLSCSPISGHRSVSWYQQTPGQGLQFLFEYFSETQRNKGNFPGRFSGRQFSNSRSEMNVSTLELGDSALYLCASSSGTDRRTDTQYFGPGTRLTVL.

This chain links TRBV14 with TRBJ2-1; tentative D call: TRBD1 (5 bases). V was trimmed by 3 bases and J by 7 bases, leaving 13 bases between them. The CDR3 is 14 amino acids. The V gene's germline CDR1 is SGHDN and CDR2 FVKESK. CDR3 in amino acids: CASSHRAPANEQFF. As DNA, the CDR3 is TGTGCCAGCAGCCACAGGGCCCCCGCAAATGAGCAGTTCTTC.

V gene TRBV14 combines with J gene TRBJ2-1; 14 bases map to TRBD2. This CDR3 has 21 amino acids. The V segment lost 1 base and the J segment 0 bases; nucleotides outside the gene matches: 11. Germline CDR1 and CDR2: SGHDN and FVKESK. CDR3 in DNA: TGTGCCAGCAGCCAAGCCCGGACTAGCGGGAGGAGGTCCGACTCCTACAATGAGCAGTTCTTC. Protein product: CASSQARTSGRRSDSYNEQFF.

V usage is TRBV7-2 and J usage is TRBJ2-3; D is undetermined. V dropped 1 base and J dropped 4 bases, with 18 bases sitting between them. The CDR3 spans 17 residues. Looked up from germline, CDR1 is SGHTA and CDR2 is FQGNSA. CDR3 in DNA: TGTGCCAGCAGCTTAGTCCCCAGCCTACCTGGGTCAGATACGCAGTATTTT. Residues: CASSLVPSLPGSDTQYF. Combining the CDR3 with reference TRBV7-2 and TRBJ2-3 gives the whole variable domain GAGVSQSPSNKVTEKGKDVELRCDPISGHTALYWYRQSLGQGLEFLIYFQGNSAPDKSGLPSDRFSAERTGGSVSTLTIQRTQQEDSAVYLCASSLVPSLPGSDTQYFGPGTRLTVL.

V usage is TRBV19 and J usage is TRBJ2-6; D unclear. CDR1 and CDR2 from the germline V gene are LNHDA and SQIVND (reference sequence). The CDR3 extends over 16 amino acids. Trimming removed 4 bases from V and 0 bases from J, with 10 bases in between. The CDR3 region is CASSKSPRSGANVLTF. The DNA of the CDR3 is TGTGCCAGTAGTAAATCCCCCCGCTCTGGGGCCAACGTCCTGACTTTC. The full variable domain, its missing parts supplied by reference TRBV19 and TRBJ2-6, is DGGITQSPKYLFRKEGQNVTLSCEQNLNHDAMYWYRQDPGQGLRLIYYSQIVNDFQKGDIAEGYSVSREKKESFPLTVTSAQKNPTAFYLCASSKSPRSGANVLTFGAGSRLTVL.

The chain links TRBV18 to TRBJ2-7; no definite D call. The CDR3 length is 17 residues. V gave up 4 bases and J gave up 2 bases, with 21 bases separating them. Germline CDR1 reads KGHSH; CDR2 reads LQKENI. The CDR3 reads CASSRTRIGVRAYEQYF. The CDR3 DNA sequence: TGTGCCAGCTCACGTACCAGAATTGGGGTTAGGGCCTACGAGCAGTACTTC.

J is TRBJ2-1 and V is TRBV6-1, with D unresolved. The CDR3 spans 16 residues. Trimming pared 0 bases from V and 0 bases from J, leaving 9 bases between. The germline V gene encodes CDR1 MNHNS and CDR2 SASEGT. CDR3 region: CASSEAPWSSYNEQFF. Written as DNA, the CDR3 is TGTGCCAGCAGTGAAGCGCCCTGGAGCTCCTACAATGAGCAGTTCTTC.

CDR3 coding DNA: TGTGCCAGCTCACCACAGGGTATCTCCTACAATGAGCAGTTCTTC. Translated, it gives CASSPQGISYNEQFF. The V call is TRBV18, the J call TRBJ2-1, with D unresolved. Per germline, CDR1 KGHSH and CDR2 LQKENI. The V gene lost 1 base and the J gene lost 0 bases, with 7 bases spanning the gap. CDR3 length: 15 amino acids.